The 19 T cell receptor beta chains presented below share a single source sample, sequenced in a study of blood T cell repertoires in COVID-19. Data came from immunoSEQ multiplex PCR; TCRdb stores just in-frame clones and leaves some out. The table lists roughly 120,000 clones, more than 80% of them singletons. Material: peripheral blood. The receptors come from a woman over 75 with COVID-19, enrolled during active disease.

The chain recombines TRBV6-5 with TRBJ1-1; possibly TRBD1 for D (6 bases). Germline CDR1 reads MNHEY; CDR2 reads SVGAGI. Trimming pared 6 bases from V and 1 base from J, leaving 12 bases between. The CDR3 totals 14 residues. As DNA, the CDR3 is TGTGCCAGCAGGAACAGGGAGCGGAACACTGAAGCTTTCTTT. Translating gives CASRNRERNTEAFF.

This sequence joins TRBV5-6 and TRBJ2-5; a weak D match, TRBD1 (6 bases). Per the germline V gene, CDR1 is SGHDT and CDR2 is YYEEEE. With 2 bases removed from V and 3 bases from J, the gap between germline ends came to 14 bases. The CDR3 runs 15 residues. CDR3 sequence reads: CASSFLRGRKETQYF. The CDR3 region has the DNA TGTGCCAGCAGCTTTCTCAGGGGAAGAAAAGAGACCCAGTACTTC.

V is TRBV3-1 (or the pseudogene TRBV3-2) and J is TRBJ2-1; the match to TRBD2 covers 9 bases. The CDR3 sequence is 16 residues long. V gave up 0 bases and J gave up 7 bases; unmatched junction bases: 7. In germline, CDR1 is LGHDT, CDR2 YNNKEL (reference sequence). CDR3 in DNA: TGTGCCAGCAGCCAAGATTTAGCGGGAGTGGGGAATGAGCAGTTCTTC. Protein product: CASSQDLAGVGNEQFF.

This chain uses TRBV7-2 with TRBJ1-2; weak D call: TRBD1 (6 bases). V shed 3 bases and J shed 8 bases, with 7 bases lying between them. The germline V gene has CDR1 SGHTA and CDR2 FQGNSA. The CDR3 totals 11 residues. Written as DNA, the CDR3 is TGTGCCAGCAGCTTCACAGGGGGCTACACCTTC. Its translation: CASSFTGGYTF.

This rearrangement joins TRBV18 to TRBJ1-6; 8 positions match TRBD1. Germline V gene data show CDR1 as KGHSH and CDR2 as LQKENI. CDR3 length equals 16 residues. The V gene end was trimmed by 6 bases and the J gene end by 9 bases; junction bases not matched to a gene: 13. The chain's CDR3 is CASSQALQGVGSPLHF. CDR3 DNA: TGTGCCAGCTCGCAGGCCCTACAGGGGGTAGGTTCACCCCTCCACTTT.

This rearrangement joins TRBV7-9 to TRBJ2-2, with a tentative D call TRBD2 (6 bases). The CDR3 has 13 residues. Germline CDR1 SEHNR, CDR2 FQNEAQ (reference sequence). With 4 bases removed from V and 5 bases from J, the gap between germline ends came to 8 bases. The CDR3 sequence: CASSSLATGELFF. The CDR3 nucleotides read TGTGCCAGCAGCTCACTAGCAACCGGGGAGCTGTTTTTT.

The V gene is TRBV28, the J gene TRBJ2-1; TRBD2 matches at 10 bases. V shed 1 base and J 2 bases; nucleotides not matched to a gene: 2. Germline V lookup: CDR1 MDHEN, CDR2 SYDVKM. The CDR3 extends over 16 amino acids. For the CDR3, the DNA is TGTGCCAGCAGTTTATCAGCGGGAGGGCCCTACAATGAGCAGTTCTTC. This translates into CASSLSAGGPYNEQFF.

V and J are TRBV7-2 and TRBJ2-3; 15 bases are shared with TRBD2. The V and J ends lost 5 bases and 4 bases, in that order; junction bases with no gene match: 10. Per the germline V gene, CDR1 is SGHTA and CDR2 is FQGNSA. CDR3 size: 18 residues. The DNA for the CDR3 is TGTGCCAGCAGCGGAAGGGGACTAGCGGGAGGTGGGGCAGATACGCAGTATTTT. The encoded protein is CASSGRGLAGGGADTQYF.

The chain carries TRBV6-5 and TRBJ1-6, with 7 bases fitting TRBD1. The germline V gene has CDR1 MNHEY and CDR2 SVGAGI. V trimming: 10 bases; J trimming: 7 bases; junction bases outside the gene matches: 7. The CDR3 has 13 amino acids. CDR3 in DNA: TGTGCCACAAAAGGGACAGAAAATTCACCCCTCCACTTT. As protein: CATKGTENSPLHF.

This clone was detected a few times. The chain has TRBV5-4 and TRBJ2-2, with 14 bases identical to TRBD2. The V segment lost 4 bases and the J segment 1 base; nucleotides outside the gene matches: 6. The CDR3 sequence is 18 residues long. CDR1 is SGHNT and CDR2 is YYREEE in the germline V gene (reference sequence). CDR3 sequence reads: CASSQGLAGVGNTGELFF. The CDR3 region has the DNA TGTGCCAGCAGCCAGGGACTAGCGGGAGTAGGGAACACCGGGGAGCTGTTTTTT.

This clone has a single count. This chain uses TRBV27 with TRBJ1-6, with a weak D call TRBD1 (5 bases). CDR1 is MNHEY, CDR2 SMNVEV, per germline (reference sequence). There are 14 residues in the CDR3. V was shortened by 9 bases and J by 0 bases, with 9 bases between the two germline ends. Written as DNA, the CDR3 is TGTGCCAGTCAAACAGGCTCCTATAATTCACCCCTCCACTTT. Translating gives CASQTGSYNSPLHF.

The V and J genes are TRBV19 and TRBJ2-1, with 9 bases that match TRBD1. In germline, CDR1 is LNHDA, CDR2 SQIVND (reference sequence). The trim removed 4 bases at V and 3 bases at J, leaving 7 bases unmatched. This CDR3 has 16 residues. The CDR3 sequence is CASSNPDRGNYNEQFF. CDR3 nucleotide sequence: TGTGCCAGTAGTAATCCGGACAGGGGCAACTACAATGAGCAGTTCTTC.

The chain recombines TRBV6-2 or TRBV6-3 with TRBJ1-4, with D unresolved. Trimming removed 4 bases at V and 10 bases at J, with 16 bases between. The CDR3 contains 14 residues. Germline-derived CDR1 and CDR2 are MNHEY and SVGEGT. CDR3 residues: CASSSVTGMGKLFF. Written as DNA, the CDR3 is TGTGCCAGCAGTTCCGTGACGGGAATGGGAAAACTGTTTTTT.

This chain connects TRBV2 to TRBJ2-3, with 8 bases identical to TRBD2. V lost 0 bases, J lost 3 bases, and 2 bases stayed unmatched. This CDR3 comprises 15 residues. Germline CDR1 reads SNHLY; CDR2 reads FYNNEI. This CDR3 is CASSEASSGTDTQYF. The CDR3 nucleotides are TGTGCCAGCAGTGAAGCGTCTAGCGGGACAGATACGCAGTATTTT.

The V gene is TRBV27, the J gene TRBJ2-3, with D maybe TRBD2 (5 bases). CDR1 is MNHEY, CDR2 SMNVEV, per germline (reference sequence). The CDR3 is 15 amino acids. V lost 7 bases and J lost 0, with 14 bases in between. As DNA, the CDR3 is TGTGCCAGCACAAGTATAGCGACTAGCACAGATACGCAGTATTTT. Translating gives CASTSIATSTDTQYF.

V gene TRBV29-1 combines with J gene TRBJ2-1; 9 nucleotides align to TRBD2. The J segment lost 9 bases and the V segment lost 3 bases, leaving 9 bases of the junction unmatched. The germline V gene encodes CDR1 SQVTM and CDR2 ANQGSEA. This CDR3 contains 14 residues. CDR3 residues: CSVEGGRAMPEQFF. DNA for the CDR3: TGCAGCGTTGAGGGCGGGAGGGCCATGCCTGAGCAGTTCTTC.

Only one count was recorded for this clone. The chain combines TRBV19 with TRBJ1-5; 7 bases agree with TRBD1. V lost 6 bases to trimming and J lost 6 bases; unmatched junction nucleotides: 5. The germline V gene has CDR1 LNHDA and CDR2 SQIVND (reference sequence). This CDR3 contains 13 residues. The CDR3 spells CASSDRVSQPQHF. In DNA form, the CDR3 reads TGTGCCAGTAGCGACAGGGTATCTCAGCCCCAGCATTTT.

This chain uses TRBV18 with TRBJ2-2; D is uncertain. V was shortened by 5 bases and J by 0 bases, with 4 bases between the two germline ends. The germline V gene has CDR1 KGHSH and CDR2 LQKENI. This CDR3 contains 13 residues. CDR3 sequence (DNA): TGTGCCAGCTCATCATCGAACACCGGGGAGCTGTTTTTT. This sequence encodes CASSSSNTGELFF.

This clone has a handful of counts. The V and J genes are TRBV2 and TRBJ2-2, with 10 bases fitting TRBD2. The germline CDR1 and CDR2 sequences are SNHLY and FYNNEI. After removal of 4 bases from V and 6 bases from J, the junction contained 5 bases not matched to a gene. CDR3 length: 15 amino acids. Written as DNA, the CDR3 is TGTGCCAGCAGTGCTAGCGGGAGTACATCCGGGGAGCTGTTTTTT. It codes for CASSASGSTSGELFF.